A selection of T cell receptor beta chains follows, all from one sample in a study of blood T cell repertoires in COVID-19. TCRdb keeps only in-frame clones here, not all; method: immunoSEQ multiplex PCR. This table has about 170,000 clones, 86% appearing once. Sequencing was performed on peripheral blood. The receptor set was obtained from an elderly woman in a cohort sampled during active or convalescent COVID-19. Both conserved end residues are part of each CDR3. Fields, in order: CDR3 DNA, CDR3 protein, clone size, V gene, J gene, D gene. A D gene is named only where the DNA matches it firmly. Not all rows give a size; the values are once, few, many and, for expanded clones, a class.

cdr3_nt: TGCGCCAGCAGCTTGTGGCCAGGAGGGGCAGAGACCCAGTACTTC; cdr3_aa: CASSLWPGGAETQYF; clone_size: -; v_call: TRBV5-1; j_call: TRBJ2-5; d_call: -
cdr3_nt: TGTGCCAGCAGCCAAGATAGAGCGGGAAGCTCACCCCTCCACTTT; cdr3_aa: CASSQDRAGSSPLHF; clone_size: -; v_call: TRBV4-2; j_call: TRBJ1-6; d_call: -
cdr3_nt: TGTGCCAGCAGCAGTATTGGACAGGGATACTACGAGCAGTACTTT; cdr3_aa: CASSSIGQGYYEQYF; clone_size: -; v_call: TRBV14; j_call: TRBJ2-7; d_call: TRBD1
cdr3_nt: TGTGCCAGTAGCCCCCACTTCGATGAGCAGTTCTTC; cdr3_aa: CASSPHFDEQFF; clone_size: -; v_call: TRBV19; j_call: TRBJ2-1; d_call: -
cdr3_nt: TGTGCCACCAGTGATTCCAGGACAGGGGGCACTGAAGCTTTCTTT; cdr3_aa: CATSDSRTGGTEAFF; clone_size: -; v_call: TRBV24-1; j_call: TRBJ1-1; d_call: TRBD1
cdr3_nt: TGTGCCAGCAGCTTGTGGAGCGCTGAAGCTTTCTTT; cdr3_aa: CASSLWSAEAFF; clone_size: -; v_call: TRBV7-2; j_call: TRBJ1-1; d_call: -
cdr3_nt: TGTGCCAGCAGTGCGGGGGGGGTTGAGACCCAGTACTTC; cdr3_aa: CASSAGGVETQYF; clone_size: -; v_call: TRBV2; j_call: TRBJ2-5; d_call: TRBD2
cdr3_nt: TGTGCCAGTAGTAGGGGACAGGGCAATGAGCAGTTCTTC; cdr3_aa: CASSRGQGNEQFF; clone_size: -; v_call: TRBV19; j_call: TRBJ2-1; d_call: TRBD1
cdr3_nt: TGTGCCTGGGGGGAGGTATATGGCTACACCTTC; cdr3_aa: CAWGEVYGYTF; clone_size: -; v_call: TRBV30; j_call: TRBJ1-2; d_call: -
cdr3_nt: TGTGCCAGCAGCTTGTATCAGGGCACGAGAACGGGTACGGAAAAACTGTTTTTT; cdr3_aa: CASSLYQGTRTGTEKLFF; clone_size: once; v_call: TRBV5-4; j_call: TRBJ1-4; d_call: -
cdr3_nt: TGCGCCAGCAGCCCCGGGTATGGCTACACCTTC; cdr3_aa: CASSPGYGYTF; clone_size: -; v_call: TRBV5-1; j_call: TRBJ1-2; d_call: -
cdr3_nt: TGCGCCAGCAGCCAAGATCCGGGGACTGGGGCCAACGTCCTGACTTTC; cdr3_aa: CASSQDPGTGANVLTF; clone_size: -; v_call: TRBV4-1; j_call: TRBJ2-6; d_call: -
cdr3_nt: TGTGCCAGCAGCTTACGGCGGGGGGGCACAGATACGCAGTATTTT; cdr3_aa: CASSLRRGGTDTQYF; clone_size: -; v_call: TRBV7-2; j_call: TRBJ2-3; d_call: TRBD2
cdr3_nt: TGTGCCATCAGGACTGCCGGGACTAGCGGGAGCAATGAGCAGTTCTTC; cdr3_aa: CAIRTAGTSGSNEQFF; clone_size: -; v_call: TRBV10-3; j_call: TRBJ2-1; d_call: TRBD2
cdr3_nt: TGTGCCAGCAGTGAATTGGCAGTCAATCAGCCCCAGCATTTT; cdr3_aa: CASSELAVNQPQHF; clone_size: -; v_call: TRBV2; j_call: TRBJ1-5; d_call: -
cdr3_nt: TGCGCCAGCAGCTGGGAGACAGGGGGCTATGGCTACACCTTC; cdr3_aa: CASSWETGGYGYTF; clone_size: -; v_call: TRBV5-1; j_call: TRBJ1-2; d_call: TRBD1
cdr3_nt: TGTGCCAGCAGCGGAGGACTAGCGGAATCCTACGAGCAGTACTTC; cdr3_aa: CASSGGLAESYEQYF; clone_size: -; v_call: TRBV9; j_call: TRBJ2-7; d_call: TRBD2
cdr3_nt: TGTGCCAGCAGAAGGACAGGGGGTGACTATGGCTACACCTTC; cdr3_aa: CASRRTGGDYGYTF; clone_size: -; v_call: TRBV27; j_call: TRBJ1-2; d_call: TRBD1
cdr3_nt: TGTGCCAGCTCACCCCCTGGGCCCACCGGGGAGCTGTTTTTT; cdr3_aa: CASSPPGPTGELFF; clone_size: -; v_call: TRBV18; j_call: TRBJ2-2; d_call: -
cdr3_nt: TGTGCCAGCAGGGGACAGGGGAGCAATCAGCCCCAGCATTTT; cdr3_aa: CASRGQGSNQPQHF; clone_size: -; v_call: TRBV28; j_call: TRBJ1-5; d_call: TRBD1
cdr3_nt: TGTGCCAGCAGCGCGGGGCTCACTGAAGCTTTCTTT; cdr3_aa: CASSAGLTEAFF; clone_size: once; v_call: TRBV5-6; j_call: TRBJ1-1; d_call: -
cdr3_nt: TGCGCCAGCAGCTTGGCCGGGACCTACAATGAGCAGTTCTTC; cdr3_aa: CASSLAGTYNEQFF; clone_size: -; v_call: TRBV5-1; j_call: TRBJ2-1; d_call: -
cdr3_nt: TGTGCTAGCAGCCAGGGGGTTCATCAGCCCCAGCATTTT; cdr3_aa: CASSQGVHQPQHF; clone_size: once; v_call: TRBV12-5; j_call: TRBJ1-5; d_call: TRBD1
cdr3_nt: TGTGCCTGGTCCCCGGGACAGGGGAACACTGAAGCTTTCTTT; cdr3_aa: CAWSPGQGNTEAFF; clone_size: once; v_call: TRBV30; j_call: TRBJ1-1; d_call: TRBD1
cdr3_nt: TGTGCCAGCAGCGCAACGACAGGGCCAAGGGGGCAGCCCCAGCATTTT; cdr3_aa: CASSATTGPRGQPQHF; clone_size: -; v_call: TRBV11-2; j_call: TRBJ1-5; d_call: TRBD1
cdr3_nt: TGTGCCAGCTCACCATCCGGGACAGGGGGCTTTAATACGCAGTATTTT; cdr3_aa: CASSPSGTGGFNTQYF; clone_size: -; v_call: TRBV18; j_call: TRBJ2-3; d_call: TRBD1
cdr3_nt: TGTGCCAGTAGTGCCGGGACACTCTATGGCTACACCTTC; cdr3_aa: CASSAGTLYGYTF; clone_size: -; v_call: TRBV19; j_call: TRBJ1-2; d_call: -
cdr3_nt: TGCGCCAGCAGCCACCCCGGGGGACAGGGAAGCAATCAGCCCCAGCATTTT; cdr3_aa: CASSHPGGQGSNQPQHF; clone_size: -; v_call: TRBV4-1; j_call: TRBJ1-5; d_call: TRBD1
cdr3_nt: TGTGCCACCCGCCTTAGACGGGTCACCGGGGAGCTGTTTTTT; cdr3_aa: CATRLRRVTGELFF; clone_size: -; v_call: TRBV15; j_call: TRBJ2-2; d_call: -
cdr3_nt: TGTGCCAGCAGTTCAGGGGCTAACGTCCTGACTTTC; cdr3_aa: CASSSGANVLTF; clone_size: -; v_call: TRBV28; j_call: TRBJ2-6; d_call: -
cdr3_nt: TGTGCCAGTAGTATGAGGGCGTTTGGAAACACCATATATTTT; cdr3_aa: CASSMRAFGNTIYF; clone_size: -; v_call: TRBV19; j_call: TRBJ1-3; d_call: -
cdr3_nt: TGTGCCAGCAGGACGACTAGCGGGGGTCTTCTGGGCACAGATACGCAGTATTTT; cdr3_aa: CASRTTSGGLLGTDTQYF; clone_size: -; v_call: TRBV11-3; j_call: TRBJ2-3; d_call: TRBD2
cdr3_nt: TGCGCCAGCCACAGCGGCGGGAGAAACACCATATATTTT; cdr3_aa: CASHSGGRNTIYF; clone_size: -; v_call: TRBV23-1; j_call: TRBJ1-3; d_call: -
cdr3_nt: TGTGCCAGCAGCGACCCGACAGGGTACGAGCAGTACTTC; cdr3_aa: CASSDPTGYEQYF; clone_size: -; v_call: TRBV7-8; j_call: TRBJ2-7; d_call: TRBD1
cdr3_nt: TGTGCCTGGAGATCCCTCCAAACAGGGGATGTAGGCTACACCTTC; cdr3_aa: CAWRSLQTGDVGYTF; clone_size: -; v_call: TRBV30; j_call: TRBJ1-2; d_call: TRBD1
cdr3_nt: TGTGCCAGCAGCCCGCCGAGTTTCGAGACCCAGTACTTC; cdr3_aa: CASSPPSFETQYF; clone_size: -; v_call: TRBV7-2; j_call: TRBJ2-5; d_call: -
cdr3_nt: TGTGCCAGCAGCGTGGTCACAGGGGGCGTTGAAAAACTGTTTTTT; cdr3_aa: CASSVVTGGVEKLFF; clone_size: -; v_call: TRBV11-3; j_call: TRBJ1-4; d_call: TRBD1
cdr3_nt: TGTGCCAGCAGTGAAGCGCTTACTAGCGGGGGACTAGATACGCAGTATTTT; cdr3_aa: CASSEALTSGGLDTQYF; clone_size: -; v_call: TRBV6-1; j_call: TRBJ2-3; d_call: TRBD2
cdr3_nt: TGTGCCACCAGTGGGACAGATAGCAATCAGCCCCAGCATTTT; cdr3_aa: CATSGTDSNQPQHF; clone_size: -; v_call: TRBV24-1; j_call: TRBJ1-5; d_call: -
cdr3_nt: TGTGCCAGCAGCTTAGGAGGGACAGGGCCAAAACTGTTTTTT; cdr3_aa: CASSLGGTGPKLFF; clone_size: -; v_call: TRBV7-9; j_call: TRBJ1-4; d_call: TRBD1
cdr3_nt: TGTGCCAGCCGACTAGCGGGGGCGGATGAGCAGTTCTTC; cdr3_aa: CASRLAGADEQFF; clone_size: -; v_call: TRBV6-1; j_call: TRBJ2-1; d_call: TRBD2
cdr3_nt: TGTGCCAGCAGCCGGACAGGGGCCTACAATGAGCAGTTCTTC; cdr3_aa: CASSRTGAYNEQFF; clone_size: -; v_call: TRBV5-6; j_call: TRBJ2-1; d_call: TRBD1
cdr3_nt: TGTGCCAGCAGCCCCGCCCCGGGACAGGGCGAGTCACCCCTCCACTTT; cdr3_aa: CASSPAPGQGESPLHF; clone_size: -; v_call: TRBV3-1/TRBV3-2; j_call: TRBJ1-6; d_call: TRBD1
cdr3_nt: TGTGCCAGCAGTTTTATACAGGGTAACACTGAAGCTTTCTTT; cdr3_aa: CASSFIQGNTEAFF; clone_size: -; v_call: TRBV27; j_call: TRBJ1-1; d_call: -
cdr3_nt: TGTGCCAGCAGCGCAACAGGGCCAGAGAACACTGAAGCTTTCTTT; cdr3_aa: CASSATGPENTEAFF; clone_size: -; v_call: TRBV9; j_call: TRBJ1-1; d_call: -
cdr3_nt: TGTGCCAGCAGTTCAAAGCGGGGGGCCTACAATGAGCAGTTCTTC; cdr3_aa: CASSSKRGAYNEQFF; clone_size: -; v_call: TRBV7-8; j_call: TRBJ2-1; d_call: TRBD2
cdr3_nt: TGTGCCACCGGCCCTTTAGCGGGAGGGCCGGGTGAGCAGTTCTTC; cdr3_aa: CATGPLAGGPGEQFF; clone_size: -; v_call: TRBV3-1/TRBV3-2; j_call: TRBJ2-1; d_call: TRBD2
cdr3_nt: TGTGCCAGCAGCCCAAAGGGGACTTTGTCCTACGAGCAGTACTTC; cdr3_aa: CASSPKGTLSYEQYF; clone_size: -; v_call: TRBV7-8; j_call: TRBJ2-7; d_call: -
cdr3_nt: TGTGCCAGCAGCTCCGGGACACCCAATCAGCCCCAGCATTTT; cdr3_aa: CASSSGTPNQPQHF; clone_size: once; v_call: TRBV5-6; j_call: TRBJ1-5; d_call: -
cdr3_nt: TGTGCCACCAGTGCCGTGACTAGCGGGACCGGGGAGCTGTTTTTT; cdr3_aa: CATSAVTSGTGELFF; clone_size: -; v_call: TRBV24-1; j_call: TRBJ2-2; d_call: TRBD2
cdr3_nt: TGTGCCAGTAGCAACAGGGATATAATCACTGAAGCTTTCTTT; cdr3_aa: CASSNRDIITEAFF; clone_size: -; v_call: TRBV19; j_call: TRBJ1-1; d_call: -
cdr3_nt: TGCAGCGCCTTGGAGGGGCTGTGGACCGGGGAGCTGTTTTTT; cdr3_aa: CSALEGLWTGELFF; clone_size: -; v_call: TRBV29-1; j_call: TRBJ2-2; d_call: -
cdr3_nt: TGTGCCAGCAGCCAAGTCACCTGGCCAGATACGCAGTATTTT; cdr3_aa: CASSQVTWPDTQYF; clone_size: -; v_call: TRBV14; j_call: TRBJ2-3; d_call: -